This T cell receptor beta chain was identified during a study of tumor-infiltrating lymphocytes in primary liver carcinoma. Looking at the study overall: Stage T1-T3 N0M0 tumors spanned about 4.2 to 10 cm.

Study findings and constraints: Only about 7-25% of top clones were detected in each of the five tumor regions.

The sample holds a few counts of this clonotype. What it binds is not known. One junction end does not reproduce the germline sequence, and a read error may be involved. Without any cell sorting, roughly 20-33 mg of bulk tissue yielded co-extracted RNA and DNA. Over 75% viable tumor cells were present in every tumor sample. A primer matching the constant region was used to make TCR beta cDNA from approximately 0.45 ug of total RNA. Slightly modified ARM-PCR, run as three nested multiplex PCR rounds, produced the TCR beta libraries. The opening two PCR rounds, ten to eleven cycles each, paired TRBV1-TRBV30 forward primers with a C-beta reverse primer. TCRdb used MiXCR to reprocess the multiplex PCR reads, holding one entry per CDR3 protein. The data contain about 99,000 distinct CDR3 sequences, about 70% of them singletons. This CDR3 is 15 amino acids long. The germline gives CDR1 SNHLY, CDR2 FYNNEI.

The genes are TRBV2 and TRBJ2-1, with a tentative D call TRBD2 (6 bases). The sample was liver tumor tissue from sampling region 5. As to subset: tumor region T5, tumor centre. The clonotype comes from a woman between 55 and 75 years old with primary liver carcinoma and hepatitis B virus infection. The CDR3 sequence: CASSEIRLARNEQFF. The DNA for the CDR3 is TGTGCCAGCAGTGAAATTCGGCTAGCGAGGAATGAGCAGTTCTTT.